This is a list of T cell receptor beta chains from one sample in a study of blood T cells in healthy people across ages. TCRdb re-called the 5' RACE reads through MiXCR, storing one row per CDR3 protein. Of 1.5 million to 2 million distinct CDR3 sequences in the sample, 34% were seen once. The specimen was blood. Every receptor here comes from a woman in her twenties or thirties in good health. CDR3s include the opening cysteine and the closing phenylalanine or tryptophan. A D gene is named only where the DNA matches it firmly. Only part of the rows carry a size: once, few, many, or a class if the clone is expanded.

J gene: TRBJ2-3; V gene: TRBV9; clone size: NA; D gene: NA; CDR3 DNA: TGTGCCAGCAGCGTAGGGCAGGGTGGCGCAGATACGCAGTATTTT; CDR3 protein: CASSVGQGGADTQYF
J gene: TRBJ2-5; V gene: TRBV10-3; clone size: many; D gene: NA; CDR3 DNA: TGTGCCATCAGTGACAGGGAGTTCGAGGAGACCCAGTACTTC; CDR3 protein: CAISDREFEETQYF
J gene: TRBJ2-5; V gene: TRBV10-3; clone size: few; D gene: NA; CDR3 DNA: TGTGCCATCAGTGAGGGTGAAGAGACCCAGTACTTC; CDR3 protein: CAISEGEETQYF
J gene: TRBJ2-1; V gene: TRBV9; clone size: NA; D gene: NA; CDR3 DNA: TGTGCCAGCAGCGTAGGGGGTGGGGCGAGCTCCTACAATGAGCAGTTCTTC; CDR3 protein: CASSVGGGASSYNEQFF
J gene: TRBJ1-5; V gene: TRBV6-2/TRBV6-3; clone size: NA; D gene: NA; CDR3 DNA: TGTGCCAGCAGTTCGCAGTACTACCGGGAGAGCAATCAGCCCCAGCATTTT; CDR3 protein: CASSSQYYRESNQPQHF
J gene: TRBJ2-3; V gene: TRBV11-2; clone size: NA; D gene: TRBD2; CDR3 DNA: TGTGCCAGCAGCTTATTCCTTCTAGCGGGAGATACGCAGTATTTT; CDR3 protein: CASSLFLLAGDTQYF
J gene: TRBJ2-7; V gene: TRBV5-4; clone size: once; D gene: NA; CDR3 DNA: TGTGCCAGCAGCGCCGGGGCGGGGTTTGGGACCTACGAGCAGTACTTC; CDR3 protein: CASSAGAGFGTYEQYF
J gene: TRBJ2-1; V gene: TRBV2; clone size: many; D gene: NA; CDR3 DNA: TGTGCCAGCAGTCACCCGTCAGGGGATAAACTCAATGAGCAGTTCTTC; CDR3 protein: CASSHPSGDKLNEQFF
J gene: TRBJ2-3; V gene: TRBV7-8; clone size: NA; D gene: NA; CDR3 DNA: TGTGCCAGCAGCTTAGAGGTCGGAGCAAACACAGATACGCAGTATTTT; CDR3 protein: CASSLEVGANTDTQYF
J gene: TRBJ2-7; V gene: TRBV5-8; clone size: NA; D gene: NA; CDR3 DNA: TGTGCCTGCAGCTGGGAAGGGGGCGGCAGCGGGAGACGAGTCGAGCAGTACTTC; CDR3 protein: CACSWEGGGSGRRVEQYF
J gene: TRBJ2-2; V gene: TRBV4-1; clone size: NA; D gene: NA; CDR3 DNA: TGCGCCAGCAGCCATTTACTACGCACCGGGGAGCTGTTTTTT; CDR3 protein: CASSHLLRTGELFF
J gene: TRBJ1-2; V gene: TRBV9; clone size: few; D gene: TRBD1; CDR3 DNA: TGTGCCAGCAGCCAGGGACAGGTCAGAACTAACTATGGCTACACCTTC; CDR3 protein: CASSQGQVRTNYGYTF
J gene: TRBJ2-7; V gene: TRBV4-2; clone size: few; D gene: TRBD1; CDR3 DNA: TGTGCCAGCAGCCAAGAGGGACAGGGGGCCACCTACGAGCAGTACTTC; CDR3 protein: CASSQEGQGATYEQYF
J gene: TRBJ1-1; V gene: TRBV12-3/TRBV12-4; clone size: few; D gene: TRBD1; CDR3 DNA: TGTGCCAGCAGTACTACCGACAGGGTTCAAGCTTTCTTT; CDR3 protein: CASSTTDRVQAFF
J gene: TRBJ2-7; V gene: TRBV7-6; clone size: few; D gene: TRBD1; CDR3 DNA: TGTGCCAGCAGCTTAAGAGACAGGGAATACGAGCAGTACTTC; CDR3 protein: CASSLRDREYEQYF
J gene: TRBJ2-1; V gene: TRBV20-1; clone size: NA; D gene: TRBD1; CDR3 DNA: TGCAGTGCTCTTAGCGACAGGGCGATTTTGCAGTTCTTC; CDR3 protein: CSALSDRAILQFF
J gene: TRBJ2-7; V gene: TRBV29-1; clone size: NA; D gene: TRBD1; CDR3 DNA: TGCAGCGTGTCAGGGGACAGGGGGTCCTCCTACGAGCAGTACTTC; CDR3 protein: CSVSGDRGSSYEQYF
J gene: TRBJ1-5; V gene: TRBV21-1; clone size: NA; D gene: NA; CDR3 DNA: TGTGCCAGCAGCAAAGCGGGCAGGAGTGATAGCAATCAGCCCCAGCATTTT; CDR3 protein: CASSKAGRSDSNQPQHF
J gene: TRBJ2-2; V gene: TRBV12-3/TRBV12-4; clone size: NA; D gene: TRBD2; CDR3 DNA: TGTGCCAGCCGCCGGACTAGCGGGAGGGCCGGGGCCGGGGAGCTGTTTTTT; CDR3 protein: CASRRTSGRAGAGELFF
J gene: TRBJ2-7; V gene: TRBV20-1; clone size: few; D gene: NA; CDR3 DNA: TGCAGTGCTTCCCCGGGGGGACAGACCTACGAGCAGTACTTC; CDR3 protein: CSASPGGQTYEQYF
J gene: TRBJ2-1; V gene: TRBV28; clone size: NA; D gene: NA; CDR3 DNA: TGTGCCAGCAGGATAACAGACTACAATGAGCAGTTCTTC; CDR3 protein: CASRITDYNEQFF
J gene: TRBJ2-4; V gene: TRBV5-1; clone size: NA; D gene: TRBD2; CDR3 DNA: TGCGCCAGCAGGTCCAGCGGGAGGGCTTGGGAGCAGTACTTC; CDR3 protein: CASRSSGRAWEQYF
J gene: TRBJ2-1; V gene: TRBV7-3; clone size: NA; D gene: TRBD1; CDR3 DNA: TGTGCCAGCAGCCCAGGGGGCGGGACACAGGGTTACAATGAGCAGTTCTTC; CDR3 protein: CASSPGGGTQGYNEQFF
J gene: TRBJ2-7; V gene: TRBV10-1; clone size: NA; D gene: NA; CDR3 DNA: TGCGCCAGCTCCCCCGGAGGCAGGAGAGAAGGGGAGCAGTACTTC; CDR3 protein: CASSPGGRREGEQYF
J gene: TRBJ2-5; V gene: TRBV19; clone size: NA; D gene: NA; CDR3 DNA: TGTGCCAGTAGTAGGACTATATATCAAGAGACCCAGTACTTC; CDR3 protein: CASSRTIYQETQYF
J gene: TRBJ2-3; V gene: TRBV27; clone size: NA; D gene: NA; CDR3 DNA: TGTGCCAGCAGTGCCCAAGGCAGGTTACTACATAGCACAGATACGCAGTATTTT; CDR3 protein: CASSAQGRLLHSTDTQYF
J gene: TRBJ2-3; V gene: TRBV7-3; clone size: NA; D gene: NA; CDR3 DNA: TGTGCCAGCAGCCGCGGGGCAGGAGTTAGCACAGATACGCAGTATTTT; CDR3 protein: CASSRGAGVSTDTQYF
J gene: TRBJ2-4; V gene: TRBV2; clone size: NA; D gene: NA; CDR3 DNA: TGTGCCAGCAGTGATGGAGGGACCCCCCGCTCCCTAGGAAACATTCAGTACTTC; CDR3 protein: CASSDGGTPRSLGNIQYF
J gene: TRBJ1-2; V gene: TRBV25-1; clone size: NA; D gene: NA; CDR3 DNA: TGTGCCAGCAGTGAATCTGGTCTCTACACCTTC; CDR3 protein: CASSESGLYTF
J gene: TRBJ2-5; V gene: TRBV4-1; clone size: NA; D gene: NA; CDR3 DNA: TGCGCCAGCAGCCAAGATTCAGGGCTGGAGACCCAGTACTTC; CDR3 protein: CASSQDSGLETQYF
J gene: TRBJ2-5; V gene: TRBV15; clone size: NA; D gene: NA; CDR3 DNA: TGTGCCACCCGTCGCTCCGGAGTACAAGAGACCCAGTACTTC; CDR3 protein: CATRRSGVQETQYF
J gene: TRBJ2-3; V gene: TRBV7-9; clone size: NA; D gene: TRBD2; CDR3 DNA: TGTGCCAGCAGCTTATCTAGCGGGCCCACGAGCACAGATACGCAGTATTTT; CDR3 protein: CASSLSSGPTSTDTQYF
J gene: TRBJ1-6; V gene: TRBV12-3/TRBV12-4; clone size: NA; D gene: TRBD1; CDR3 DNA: TGTGCCAGCAGTTCCTACAGGGGGCAAAATTCACCCCTCCACTTT; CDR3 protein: CASSSYRGQNSPLHF
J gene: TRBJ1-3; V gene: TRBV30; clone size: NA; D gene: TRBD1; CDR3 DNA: TGTGCCTGGAGTGACCTGGACAGGCGGAACACCATATATTTT; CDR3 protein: CAWSDLDRRNTIYF
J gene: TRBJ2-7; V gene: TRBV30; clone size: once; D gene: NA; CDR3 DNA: TGTGCCTGGAGTGTACGTCTGGGGGCAATAGAAAAGTCCTACGAGCAGTACTTC; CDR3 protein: CAWSVRLGAIEKSYEQYF
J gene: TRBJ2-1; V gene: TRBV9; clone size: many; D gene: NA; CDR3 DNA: TGTGCCAGCAGTGGCTCCTACAATGAGCAGTTCTTC; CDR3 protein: CASSGSYNEQFF
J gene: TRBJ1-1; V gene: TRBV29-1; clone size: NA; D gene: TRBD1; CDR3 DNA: TGCAGCGTTGAAACAGGGGGCACTGAAGCTTTCTTT; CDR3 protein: CSVETGGTEAFF
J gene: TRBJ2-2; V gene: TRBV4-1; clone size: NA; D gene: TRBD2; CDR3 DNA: TGCGCCAGCAGCCAAGTGCGACCTAGCGGGAACACCGGGGGGCTGTTTTTT; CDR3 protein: CASSQVRPSGNTGGLFF
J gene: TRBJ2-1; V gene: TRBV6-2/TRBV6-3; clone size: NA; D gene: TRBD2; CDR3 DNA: TGTGCCAGCAGAGAGACCCTAGCGGGGTCCTACAATGAGCAGTTCTTC; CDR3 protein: CASRETLAGSYNEQFF
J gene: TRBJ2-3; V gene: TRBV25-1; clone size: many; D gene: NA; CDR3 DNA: TGTGCCAGCAGTGAACAAGGCACAGATACGCAGTATTTT; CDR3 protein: CASSEQGTDTQYF
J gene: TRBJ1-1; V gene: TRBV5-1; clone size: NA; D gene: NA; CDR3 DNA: TGCGCCAGCAGTATGGGGGACACTGAAGCTTTCTTT; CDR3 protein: CASSMGDTEAFF
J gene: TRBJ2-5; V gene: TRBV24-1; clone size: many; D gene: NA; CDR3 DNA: TGTGCCACCAGTGATATAGCAACAGCTCAAGAGACCCAGTACTTC; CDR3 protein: CATSDIATAQETQYF
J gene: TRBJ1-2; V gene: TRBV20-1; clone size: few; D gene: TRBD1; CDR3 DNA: TGCAGTCGGAGGGAGGGGGCGAACTATGGCTACACCTTC; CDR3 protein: CSRREGANYGYTF
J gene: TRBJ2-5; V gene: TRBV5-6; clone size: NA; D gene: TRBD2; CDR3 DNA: TGTGCCAGCAGCCTGACTACGTCTAGCGGCCAAGAGACCCAGTACTTC; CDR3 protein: CASSLTTSSGQETQYF